This paragraph covers one T cell receptor (beta chain) sequence. Its antigen remains unidentified. A quantitative 5'-RACE method, one with molecular barcodes, was used to make TCR beta libraries. From the 5' RACE reads, TCRdb called clonotypes with MiXCR, one entry per CDR3 protein. Here the sample spans 800,000 to 900,000 distinct CDR3 sequences, around 11% being singletons. This record comes from a study of CD8 T cells in ankylosing spondylitis. Trimming removed 5 bases from V and 1 base from J; junction bases left unmatched: 10. There are 16 residues in the CDR3. Germline V lookup: CDR1 KGHSH, CDR2 LQKENI. The study, taken as a whole, reports: Blood from ankylosing spondylitis patients appeared to carry a characteristic roughly 8-variant TCR beta motif. Disease-linked clones had a CD8+ phenotype and relatively low frequency in peripheral blood.

Sequencing was performed on blood, either unsorted or a sorted T cell fraction (not recorded which). This sequence originates from a male donor with ankylosing spondylitis. The chain is built from TRBV18 and TRBJ2-5, with TRBD1 identical over 7 bases. The CDR3 here is CASSSAGTVIQETQYF. The DNA for the CDR3 is TGTGCCAGCTCATCCGCCGGGACAGTCATCCAAGAGACCCAGTACTTC.